This TCR beta chain was identified during a study of blood T cell repertoires in COVID-19. In the authors' workflow: Using reference gene primer amplification, nucleated cell counts were estimated. Produced via immunoSEQ multiplex PCR; TCRdb's table is partial and in-frame only. That table furnishes V, J and clone size, whereas the DNA furnished D and trimming. This table has some 290,000 clones, about nine tenths appearing once. CDR3 size: 16 residues. Germline-derived CDR1 and CDR2 are MNHNY and SVGAGI (reference sequence). The V segment lost 6 bases and the J segment 2 bases; nucleotides outside the gene matches: 6.

The sequencing sample was made of peripheral blood. The chain combines TRBV6-6 with TRBJ2-5; 13 bases align to TRBD2. The receptor comes from a woman aged 30 to 39 with COVID-19, enrolled during active disease. The DNA of the CDR3 is TGTGCCAGCAGATATCCGGGACTAGCGGGGCAAGAGACCCAGTACTTC. Residues: CASRYPGLAGQETQYF.